The T cell receptor (beta chain) described here comes from a study of T cell responses to AZD1222 COVID-19 vaccine (dated by TCRdb to the early 2020s). A note on the overall study: TCR sequencing was performed for 230 to 250 trial participants, of whom about 200 were given two doses of AZD1222 and around 26 were given two doses of MenACWY control vaccine. Trial participants were enrolled by age into 18-55, 56-69 and 70-plus year subgroups, with roughly 160, 29 and 62 TCR-sequenced participants respectively.

From cysteine to phenylalanine, the CDR3 is 13 amino acids long. This entry keeps only the CDR3 DNA: 39 bases, framed from base 1. Based on the germline V gene, the CDR1 and CDR2 sequences are MRHNA and SNTAGT. V is trimmed back by 8 bases and J by 2 bases, and the junction contains 3 bases that no gene match accounts for. According to the study, the label for this sample's time point signals: baseline before first vaccination. In the paper's terms, the treatment or condition label means: meningococcal conjugate vaccine given as trial control. Samples from vaccinated people were obtained from the UK trials COV001 and COV002, which included a single-blind randomized controlled phase 2/3 trial of AZD1222 (ChAdOx1 nCoV-19) in healthy adults. Trial participant PBMC samples were collected at day 0 and day 28 after the second dose for TCRbeta chain sequencing. With respect to this clone: Its recognized antigen is unknown. The sample holds no much larger clone one base away, and base qualities are not on file.

What the study reported, not specific to this receptor: The 56-69-year group was small, and its depth increase did not reach significance, likely because of low power. CD4 TCRs associated with the vaccine covered the entire spike protein, and the dominant responses were in regions 160-218 and 743-854. Most participants were white British and females outnumbered males, and the authors suggested that clonal diversity may have been underestimated. Because no day 14 peak-response samples were available, the repertoires could be characterized only after the peak T cell response. Spike-specific TCR breadth and depth rose significantly after two AZD1222 doses compared with day 0 and with MenACWY recipients. Conclusions about previously exposed vaccinees are limited because only six or seven AZD1222 recipients were SARS-CoV-2 seropositive at baseline. Nearly half of unique spike-specific TCRs reportedly recognized epitopes outside regions mutated in the B.1.351 and B.1.1.7 variants.

The CDR3 regions of human TCRbeta chains were analyzed by immunosequencing. The paper's processing steps were these. Repertoire TCRs were checked for matches against a reference library of SARS-CoV-2-specific TCRs that had been generated using the MIRA antigen-specificity platform. Breadth was defined as the fraction of unique TCRs that were SARS-CoV-2-associated, and depth was defined as the fraction of total T cells that were SARS-CoV-2-associated. Using the MIRA data, each spike-specific TCR was mapped to the spike region that the TCR reacts to and placed in a CD4 or CD8 class. Log10-transformed breadth and depth values were compared by one-way ANOVA with Sidak's multiple comparisons tests. This immuneACCESS table, as held by TCRdb, lists in-frame sequences with V and J called but not all clones. Of the missing ones, under half trace to an unresolved V gene in checked studies; the others have no known cause. The V and J calls and clone size are taken from that table; D and trimming were inferred from the DNA. Present in this sample are approximately 140,000 clones, 75% to 95% of which were seen just once. Jointly, the top ten make up about 3% of the sample.

This receptor was taken from an adult in good health. The sample consisted of peripheral blood, taken on day 0 of MenACWY control vaccination. The chain joins TRBV6-4 to TRBJ2-3, with 8 bases matching TRBD1. The DNA sequence reads TGTGCCAGCGGGACAGGCCACACAGATACGCAGTATTTT. Protein translation: CASGTGHTDTQYF.